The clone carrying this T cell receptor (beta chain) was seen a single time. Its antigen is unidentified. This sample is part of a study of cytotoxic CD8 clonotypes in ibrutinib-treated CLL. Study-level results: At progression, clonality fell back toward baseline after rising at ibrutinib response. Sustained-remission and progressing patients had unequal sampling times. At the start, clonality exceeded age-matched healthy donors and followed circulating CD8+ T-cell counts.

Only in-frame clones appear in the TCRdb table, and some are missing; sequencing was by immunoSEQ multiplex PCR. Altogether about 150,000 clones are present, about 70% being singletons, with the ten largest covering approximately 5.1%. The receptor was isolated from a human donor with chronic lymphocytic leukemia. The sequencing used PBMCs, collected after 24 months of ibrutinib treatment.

CDR3 protein: CASSQDEVQPQHF. CDR3 DNA: TGCGCCAGCAGCCAAGATGAGGTTCAGCCCCAGCATTTT. The chain recombines TRBV4-3 with TRBJ1-5; the D is unclear. V lost 0 bases and J lost 6, with 6 bases in between. The CDR3 has 13 residues. Germline V CDR1 and CDR2: LGHNA, YSLEER.